Listed here are 24 T cell receptor beta chains from one sample, sequenced in a study of shared clonotypes between healthy human individuals. TCRdb's copy holds only in-frame clones and misses some; the assay was immunoSEQ multiplex PCR. The profile shows a few hundred thousand clones, roughly 97% of them singletons. The sequenced sample consisted of naive CD4+ T cells sorted from blood. The subset is: CD45RA+ positively selected. Receptor source: a woman in her twenties or thirties in good health.

V is TRBV28 and J is TRBJ1-5; 8 bases agree with TRBD1. Germline-derived CDR1 and CDR2 are MDHEN and SYDVKM. V lost 6 bases, J lost 2 bases, and 6 bases stayed unmatched. The CDR3 spans 15 residues. This CDR3 reads CASSAQGAGNQPQHF. The CDR3 DNA reads TGTGCCAGCAGCGCGCAGGGGGCGGGCAATCAGCCCCAGCATTTT.

V and J are TRBV10-3 and TRBJ1-4; possibly TRBD1 for D (5 bases). CDR1 and CDR2 (germline): ENHRY, SYGVKD. There are 13 residues in the CDR3. Trimming left V 9 bases short and J 4 bases short, with 12 bases between. The CDR3 is CAIAGTDNEKLFF. CDR3 coding DNA: TGTGCCATTGCCGGGACGGATAATGAAAAACTGTTTTTT.

This clone was seen just once. The chain links TRBV30 to TRBJ2-5; D might be TRBD1 (5 bases). CDR3 size: 14 residues. The ends were cut back, 6 bases at V and 5 bases at J, with 19 bases in the middle. The V gene's germline CDR1 is GTSNPN and CDR2 SVGIG (reference sequence). The CDR3 nucleotides are TGTGCCTGTGGACCAGGGTCGTTTTTGGAGACCCAGTACTTC. Protein sequence: CACGPGSFLETQYF. Full variable domain (outside the CDR3, taken from reference TRBV30 and TRBJ2-5): SQTIHQWPATLVQPVGSPLSLECTVEGTSNPNLYWYRQAAGRGLQLLFYSVGIGQISSEVPQNLSASRPQDRQFILSSKKLLLSDSGFYLCACGPGSFLETQYFGPGTRLLVL.

The chain is built from TRBV7-9 and TRBJ1-5; D not resolved. In germline, CDR1 is SEHNR, CDR2 FQNEAQ (reference sequence). This CDR3 has 12 amino acids. Trimming stripped 5 bases from V and 6 bases from J, with 8 bases between. CDR3: CASSEAGQPQHF. CDR3 in DNA: TGTGCCAGCAGCGAAGCGGGTCAGCCCCAGCATTTT. The full variable domain, its missing parts supplied by reference TRBV7-9 and TRBJ1-5, is DTGVSQNPRHKITKRGQNVTFRCDPISEHNRLYWYRQTLGQGPEFLTYFQNEAQLEKSRLLSDRFSAERPKGSFSTLEIQRTEQGDSAMYLCASSEAGQPQHFGDGTRLSIL.

The rearrangement links TRBV19 to TRBJ1-4; D gene unclear. CDR1 LNHDA and CDR2 SQIVND come from the germline V gene (reference sequence). The CDR3 consists of 13 residues. Trimming left V 5 bases short and J 5 bases short, with 9 bases between. The chain's CDR3 is CASSGSENEKLFF. In DNA, the CDR3 is TGTGCCAGTAGTGGCAGCGAGAATGAAAAACTGTTTTTT. Full variable domain (rest looked up from reference TRBV19 and TRBJ1-4): DGGITQSPKYLFRKEGQNVTLSCEQNLNHDAMYWYRQDPGQGLRLIYYSQIVNDFQKGDIAEGYSVSREKKESFPLTVTSAQKNPTAFYLCASSGSENEKLFFGSGTQLSVL.

The V gene is TRBV4-2, the J gene TRBJ1-1; no clear D. The germline V gene encodes CDR1 LGHNA and CDR2 YNFKEQ. The CDR3 covers 15 residues. Trimming left V 3 bases short and J 0 bases short, with 11 bases between. The CDR3 region is CASSHRSGMNTEAFF. The CDR3 DNA sequence: TGTGCCAGCAGCCACAGGTCGGGTATGAACACTGAAGCTTTCTTT.

The chain combines TRBV27 with TRBJ2-2; 10 positions agree with TRBD2. Germline loops: CDR1 MNHEY, CDR2 SMNVEV (reference sequence). This CDR3 has 17 residues. V dropped 2 bases and J dropped 1; count of bases not matched to a gene: 4. Here the CDR3 reads CASSLVSGRKNTGELFF. CDR3 nucleotide sequence: TGTGCCAGCAGTTTAGTTAGCGGGAGGAAGAACACCGGGGAGCTGTTTTTT.

The chain is built from TRBV28 and TRBJ1-4; D remains unclear. This CDR3 comprises 14 residues. The ends were cut back, 6 bases at V and 2 bases at J, with 10 bases in the middle. Per germline, CDR1 MDHEN and CDR2 SYDVKM. The CDR3 protein is CASSDGLTNEKLFF. The CDR3 nucleotides read TGTGCCAGCAGCGACGGACTGACTAATGAAAAACTGTTTTTT.

The chain is built from TRBV5-5 and TRBJ2-7; 7 bases map to TRBD1. After removal of 4 bases from V and 3 bases from J, the junction contained 10 bases not matched to a gene. The germline V gene encodes CDR1 SGHKS and CDR2 YYEKEE (reference sequence). The CDR3 sequence is 15 residues long. Here the CDR3 DNA reads TGTGCCAGCAGCCTGAATCCCACAGGGGACTACGAGCAGTACTTC. It codes for CASSLNPTGDYEQYF.

The chain recombines TRBV6-5 with TRBJ2-3; D remains unclear. CDR1 and CDR2 (germline): MNHEY, SVGAGI. There are 15 residues in the CDR3. V was shortened by 4 bases and J by 0 bases, with 11 bases between the two germline ends. For the CDR3, the DNA is TGTGCCAGCAGTTCAACCCGAGGTAGCACAGATACGCAGTATTTT. Translating it yields CASSSTRGSTDTQYF.

V gene TRBV4-2 combines with J gene TRBJ1-5; D gene ambiguous. Germline-derived CDR1 and CDR2 are LGHNA and YNFKEQ. V lost 4 bases and J 5 bases, leaving 9 bases between the germline ends. The CDR3 length is 13 residues. The chain's CDR3 is CASSRKRDQPQHF. The CDR3 DNA is TGTGCCAGCAGCCGTAAACGAGATCAGCCCCAGCATTTT.

This chain joins TRBV5-1 and TRBJ2-1; 10 nucleotides line up with TRBD2. Trimming cost V 0 bases and J 5 bases; bases outside gene matches: 5. CDR1 and CDR2 from the germline V gene are SGHRS and YFSETQ. The CDR3 is 16 residues long. The CDR3 DNA sequence: TGCGCCAGCAGCTTGGACGGGACTAGCGCCCACAATGAGCAGTTCTTC. Translated: CASSLDGTSAHNEQFF.

The V and J genes are TRBV7-9 and TRBJ2-1; TRBD2 matches 9 bases. V lost 8 bases to trimming and J lost 2 bases; unmatched junction nucleotides: 4. CDR3 length equals 14 residues. Germline V lookup: CDR1 SEHNR, CDR2 FQNEAQ (reference sequence). This CDR3 is CASCASGAYNEQFF. The CDR3 DNA follows: TGTGCCAGCTGCGCTAGCGGGGCCTACAATGAGCAGTTCTTC.

The CDR3 region is CASSYALTVRNTEAFF. The DNA of the CDR3 is TGTGCCAGCAGTTACGCCCTGACGGTGCGGAACACTGAAGCTTTCTTT. The chain recombines TRBV6-5 with TRBJ1-1; D ambiguous. This CDR3 region has 16 residues. Deletions cut 2 bases from V and 1 base from J, with 14 bases between. Germline V gives CDR1 MNHEY, CDR2 SVGAGI.

In its sample, this clone was seen once. The rearrangement joins TRBV4-1 to TRBJ2-1; 7 bases agree with TRBD2. Germline trimming cut 0 bases from V and 9 bases from J; bases unmatched to any gene: 11. This CDR3 is built from 16 residues. Looked up from germline, CDR1 is MGHRA and CDR2 is YSYEKL. As DNA, the CDR3 is TGCGCCAGCAGCCAAGAGAGGTTGAGACTAGCCGGTGAGCAGTTCTTC. Translated, it gives CASSQERLRLAGEQFF.

Notes on this clone: Other nucleotide sequences from this sample produce the same CDR3. The chain employs TRBV5-6 and TRBJ1-1; D ambiguous. V was cut by 0 bases and J by 0 bases, with 3 bases left in between. This CDR3 spans 13 amino acids. Looked up from germline, CDR1 is SGHDT and CDR2 is YYEEEE. In nucleotides, the CDR3 is TGTGCCAGCAGCTTGGCCGTGAACACTGAAGCTTTCTTT. It encodes CASSLAVNTEAFF. The whole variable domain, filled in from reference TRBV5-6 and TRBJ1-1, reads DAGVTQSPTHLIKTRGQQVTLRCSPKSGHDTVSWYQQALGQGPQFIFQYYEEEERQRGNFPDRFSGHQFPNYSSELNVNALLLGDSALYLCASSLAVNTEAFFGQGTRLTVV.

Comment on this clone: The sample has other DNA sequences that encode this CDR3 too. The V gene is TRBV27, the J gene TRBJ2-3; 10 bases match TRBD1. V gave up 5 bases and J gave up 3 bases; unmatched junction bases: 5. Germline loops: CDR1 MNHEY, CDR2 SMNVEV (reference sequence). The CDR3 covers 15 residues. The CDR3 bases are TGTGCCAGCAGTCCCCGGACAGGGGGAACAGATACGCAGTATTTT. It translates to CASSPRTGGTDTQYF.

This chain connects TRBV2 to TRBJ2-5; 9 positions match TRBD1. Germline CDR1 reads SNHLY; CDR2 reads FYNNEI. This CDR3 region has 15 residues. The junction had 9 bases not matched to a gene; V was cut back by 3 bases and J by 7 bases. The CDR3 sequence: CASSETGGVLVTQYF. The CDR3 nucleotides read TGTGCCAGCAGTGAGACAGGGGGGGTGTTAGTGACCCAGTACTTC.

The chain links TRBV19 to TRBJ1-1; 9 bases align to TRBD1. The V gene's germline CDR1 is LNHDA and CDR2 SQIVND (reference sequence). The length of the CDR3 is 15 residues. After removal of 7 bases from V and 5 bases from J, the junction contained 11 bases not matched to a gene. CDR3: CASTERDRVGTEAFF. In nucleotides, the CDR3 is TGTGCCAGTACCGAGAGGGACAGGGTAGGAACTGAAGCTTTCTTT.

The CDR3 spells CAIREHGVGYGYTF. In DNA, the CDR3 is TGTGCCATCAGGGAACACGGGGTCGGCTATGGCTACACCTTC. This chain joins TRBV10-3 and TRBJ1-2; the D is unclear. CDR1 and CDR2 (germline): ENHRY, SYGVKD. The CDR3 has 14 amino acids. The germline V and J ends were trimmed by 6 bases and 4 bases, with 15 bases remaining between them.

J is TRBJ2-7 and V is TRBV28; no clear D. CDR3 length: 16 amino acids. The V and J ends lost 5 bases and 3 bases respectively, with 20 bases between them. Germline lookup yields CDR1 MDHEN and CDR2 SYDVKM. In DNA form, the CDR3 reads TGTGCCAGCAGTCTTCGCCGGGCCAGCCCCCTCTACGAGCAGTACTTC. It specifies CASSLRRASPLYEQYF.

This sequence joins TRBV28 and TRBJ1-2; no reliable D call. CDR1 and CDR2 from the germline V gene are MDHEN and SYDVKM. V shed 8 bases and J shed 4 bases, with 14 bases lying between them. This CDR3 has 13 residues. The CDR3 DNA sequence: TGTGCCAGCGGGAGGGAGGTTACCTATGGCTACACCTTC. Residues: CASGREVTYGYTF.

The CDR3 DNA reads TGTGCCAGCTCGGCCGGGACTCCGGGGAACAATGAGCAGTTCTTC. Protein sequence: CASSAGTPGNNEQFF. J is TRBJ2-1 and V is TRBV27, with a weak D call TRBD2 (6 bases). CDR1 is MNHEY and CDR2 is SMNVEV in the germline V gene (reference sequence). This CDR3 has 15 amino acids. Trimming took 8 bases from V and 5 from J, leaving 19 bases between them.

This clone was seen just once. This chain links TRBV10-1 with TRBJ1-2; D is possibly TRBD1 (5 bases). This CDR3 has 13 amino acids. CDR1 and CDR2 (germline): WNHNN, SYGVQD (reference sequence). V dropped 6 bases and J dropped 0 bases, with 8 bases sitting between them. The DNA for the CDR3 is TGCGCCAGCAGCGACAGTACTAACTATGGCTACACCTTC. It specifies CASSDSTNYGYTF.